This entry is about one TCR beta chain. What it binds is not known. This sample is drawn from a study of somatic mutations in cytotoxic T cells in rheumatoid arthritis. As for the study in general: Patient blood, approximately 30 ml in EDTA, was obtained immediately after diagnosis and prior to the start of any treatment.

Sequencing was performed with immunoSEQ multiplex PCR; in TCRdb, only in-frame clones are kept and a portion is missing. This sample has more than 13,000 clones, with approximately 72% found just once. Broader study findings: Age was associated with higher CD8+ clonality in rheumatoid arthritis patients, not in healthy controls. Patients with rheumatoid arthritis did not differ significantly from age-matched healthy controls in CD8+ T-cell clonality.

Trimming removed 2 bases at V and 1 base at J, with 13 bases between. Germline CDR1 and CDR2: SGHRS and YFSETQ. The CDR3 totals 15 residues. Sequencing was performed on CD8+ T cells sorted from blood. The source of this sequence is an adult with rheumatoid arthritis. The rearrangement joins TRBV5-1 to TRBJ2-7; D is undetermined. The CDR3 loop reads CASSFTGLGSYEQYF. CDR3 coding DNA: TGCGCCAGCAGCTTCACGGGCTTAGGATCCTACGAGCAGTACTTC.